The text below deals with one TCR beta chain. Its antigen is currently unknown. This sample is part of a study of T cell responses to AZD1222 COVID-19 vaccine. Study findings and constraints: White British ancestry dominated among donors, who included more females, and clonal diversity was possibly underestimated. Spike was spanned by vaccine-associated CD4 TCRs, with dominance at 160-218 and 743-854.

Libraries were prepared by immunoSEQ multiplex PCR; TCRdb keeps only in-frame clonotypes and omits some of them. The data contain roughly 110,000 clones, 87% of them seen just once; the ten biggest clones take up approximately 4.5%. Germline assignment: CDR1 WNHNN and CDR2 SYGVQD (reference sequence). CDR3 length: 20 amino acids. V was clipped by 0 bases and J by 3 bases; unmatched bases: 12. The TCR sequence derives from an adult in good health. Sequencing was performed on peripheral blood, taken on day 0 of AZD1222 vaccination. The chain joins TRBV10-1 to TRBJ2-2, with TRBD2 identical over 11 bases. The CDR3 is CASSESVYSGRAGDTGELFF. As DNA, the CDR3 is TGCGCCAGCAGTGAGTCGGTGTATAGCGGGAGGGCCGGGGACACCGGGGAGCTGTTTTTT.